Below, 13 T cell receptor beta chains from the same sample are listed, as sequenced in a study of T cell repertoires in cytomegalovirus infection. TCRdb recomputed calls from the reads with MiXCR, one row per CDR3 protein. Found here are roughly 500,000 distinct CDR3 sequences, 10% to 12% of them singletons; the top ten hold roughly 10%. The sequencing input was PBMCs. Receptors originate from a human donor in good health (CMV status not recorded). Some clones in this sample may be carry-over from other donors' samples.

V usage is TRBV10-3 and J usage is TRBJ2-3, with a weak D call TRBD2 (6 bases). Between the trimmed V and J ends, which lost 10 bases and 6 bases, there was a span of 11 bases. The CDR3 totals 11 residues. Germline CDR1 is ENHRY and CDR2 is SYGVKD. The CDR3 DNA follows: TGTGCCACCATGGAGGGGGATACGCAGTATTTT. It codes for CATMEGDTQYF.

This clonotype showed up just a few times. CDR3 region: CASSERAGVGETQYF. CDR3 in DNA: TGTGCCAGTAGTGAACGGGCGGGAGTCGGAGAGACCCAGTACTTC. This chain connects TRBV19 to TRBJ2-5; 7 positions match TRBD2. The CDR3 extends over 15 amino acids. Germline V CDR1 and CDR2: LNHDA, SQIVND (reference sequence). J was trimmed by 4 bases and V by 5 bases; bases with no gene match: 10.

This clonotype has a count of ten or more. Relative to the germline gene, one junction end is altered; a read error may explain this. This rearrangement joins TRBV6-6 to TRBJ1-3; 8 positions match TRBD1. The CDR3 covers 16 residues. Germline values: CDR1 MNHNY, CDR2 SVGAGI (reference sequence). CDR3 nucleotide sequence: TGTGCCAGCAGTTACTCCCGGACAGGGTCCGGAAACACTATATATTTT. Translated: CASSYSRTGSGNTIYF.

This clonotype was observed at least ten times. The chain links TRBV5-1 to TRBJ2-1; 14 nucleotides agree with TRBD2. The CDR3 contains 16 residues. The germline CDR1 and CDR2 sequences are SGHRS and YFSETQ. Trimming cost V 4 bases and J 8 bases; bases outside gene matches: 8. CDR3 loop: CASSGTTGLAGDEQFF. CDR3 DNA sequence: TGCGCCAGCAGCGGGACTACGGGACTAGCGGGAGATGAGCAGTTCTTC.

There are many counts of this clonotype. The rearrangement joins TRBV4-1 to TRBJ2-7, with no clear D. V dropped 2 bases and J dropped 3 bases, with 8 bases sitting between them. The CDR3 has 13 residues. CDR1 and CDR2 (germline): MGHRA, YSYEKL. The CDR3 is CASSQLTGYEQYF. The CDR3 region has the DNA TGCGCCAGCAGCCAACTAACCGGCTACGAGCAGTACTTC.

In this sample, this clonotype turned up a few times. The CDR3 nucleotides read TGTGCCAGCAGTTTAGGTCGGGTCAGCCCGACCCCTAGGACTGAAGCTTTCTTT. Its translation is CASSLGRVSPTPRTEAFF. The gene calls are TRBV28 and TRBJ1-1; D not resolved. This CDR3 is 18 amino acids long. The germline CDR1 and CDR2 sequences are MDHEN and SYDVKM. Between the trimmed V and J ends, which lost 2 bases and 5 bases, there was a span of 24 bases.

In its sample, this clonotype was seen many times. The rearrangement joins TRBV12-3 or TRBV12-4 to TRBJ2-3; possible D gene TRBD1, 5 bases. The V and J ends lost 7 bases and 0 bases respectively, with 11 bases between them. CDR3 length equals 14 residues. The chain's CDR3 is CASTLDTSTDTQYF. The CDR3, as DNA: TGTGCCAGCACCTTGGACACAAGCACAGATACGCAGTATTTT.

This clonotype was seen repeatedly, ten times or more. This chain joins TRBV7-9 and TRBJ2-1; 10 bases map to TRBD2. The germline CDR1 and CDR2 sequences are SEHNR and FQNEAQ (reference sequence). The ends lost 3 bases at V and 4 bases at J; junction bases unmatched: 3. This CDR3 is built from 15 residues. The CDR3 reads CASSFGLAVYNEQFF. In DNA form, the CDR3 reads TGTGCCAGCAGCTTCGGACTAGCGGTTTACAATGAGCAGTTCTTC.

This clonotype was seen many times. This rearrangement joins TRBV7-8 to TRBJ2-2, with D tentatively TRBD1 (5 bases). The germline gives CDR1 SGHVS, CDR2 FQNEAQ. There are 15 residues in the CDR3. V lost 6 bases and J 2 bases, leaving 13 bases between the germline ends. The CDR3 DNA sequence: TGTGCCAGCAGGTTAACAGGCCAAAACACCGGGGAGCTGTTTTTT. As protein: CASRLTGQNTGELFF.

This clonotype was seen a few times. The rearrangement joins TRBV2 to TRBJ1-2; 7 bases map to TRBD1. Germline lookup yields CDR1 SNHLY and CDR2 FYNNEI. The length of the CDR3 is 12 residues. Losses at the gene ends were 9 bases for V and 3 bases for J; bases not matched to a gene: 4. The CDR3 region has the DNA TGTGCCAGAGACAGGGTCGACTATGGCTACACCTTC. This encodes CARDRVDYGYTF.

This clonotype was counted ten times or more. The V call is TRBV5-6, the J call TRBJ2-1; D remains ambiguous. The germline CDR1 and CDR2 sequences are SGHDT and YYEEEE. The CDR3 consists of 12 residues. Trimming pared 0 bases from V and 8 bases from J, leaving 6 bases between. The chain's CDR3 is CASSLVWDEQFF. The CDR3 DNA reads as TGTGCCAGCAGCTTGGTATGGGATGAGCAGTTCTTC.

This clonotype was counted between two and nine times. This chain joins TRBV27 and TRBJ2-1; 13 bases are shared with TRBD2. The CDR3 has 21 residues. Germline CDR1 is MNHEY and CDR2 is SMNVEV (reference sequence). V was clipped by 0 bases and J by 5 bases; unmatched bases: 16. In DNA, the CDR3 is TGTGCCAGCAGTTTATCGGCCCGCCCACTAGCGGGGGGGCTTACGCACAATGAGCAGTTCTTC. Protein sequence: CASSLSARPLAGGLTHNEQFF.

The chain links TRBV2 to TRBJ2-2, with a weak D call TRBD1 (5 bases). Germline assignment: CDR1 SNHLY and CDR2 FYNNEI. Trimming left V 1 base short and J 5 bases short, with 11 bases between. The CDR3 runs to 15 residues. Here the CDR3 DNA reads TGTGCCAGCAGTGAAGAGGGGCCCCCGACCGGGGAGCTGTTTTTT. Translation: CASSEEGPPTGELFF.